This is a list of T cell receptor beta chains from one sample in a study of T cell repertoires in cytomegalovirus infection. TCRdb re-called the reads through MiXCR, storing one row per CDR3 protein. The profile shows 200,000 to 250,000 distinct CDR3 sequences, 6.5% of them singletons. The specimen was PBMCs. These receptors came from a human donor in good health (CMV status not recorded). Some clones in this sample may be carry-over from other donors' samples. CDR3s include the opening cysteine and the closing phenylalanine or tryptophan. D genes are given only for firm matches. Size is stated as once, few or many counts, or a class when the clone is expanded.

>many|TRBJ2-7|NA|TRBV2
TGTGCCAGCAGTGCTCTGAGGGGCAGCTCCTACGAGCAGTACTTC
CASSALRGSSYEQYF
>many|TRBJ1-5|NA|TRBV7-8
TGTGCCAGCAGCTTAGCGAAAGGGCCTTATAGCAATCAGCCCCAGCATTTT
CASSLAKGPYSNQPQHF
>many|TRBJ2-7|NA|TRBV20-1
TGCAGTGCTCGAGATGTGAGGGGGATCTACGAGCAGTACTTC
CSARDVRGIYEQYF
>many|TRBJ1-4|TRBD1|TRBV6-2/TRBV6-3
TGTGCCAGCAGTTACGACGAGCAGGGGGCGAGGAATTCGGCTAATGAAAAACTGTTTTTT
CASSYDEQGARNSANEKLFF
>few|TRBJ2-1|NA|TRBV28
TGTGCCAGCAGTGTCACAGGAAAGGAGCAGTTCTTC
CASSVTGKEQFF
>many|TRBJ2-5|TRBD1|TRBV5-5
TGTGCCAGCAGCGCAACGGACAGGCTTTGGGAGACCCAGTACTTC
CASSATDRLWETQYF
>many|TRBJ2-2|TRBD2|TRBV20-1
TGCAGTGCTAGGAAAGCGGGGGGGCTCACCGGGGAGCTGTTTTTT
CSARKAGGLTGELFF
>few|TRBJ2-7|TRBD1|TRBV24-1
TGTGCCACCAGTGATCCGACAGGGAACCCCTACGAGCAGTACTTC
CATSDPTGNPYEQYF
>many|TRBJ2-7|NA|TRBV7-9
TGTGCCAGCAGCACCTATTACGAGCAGTACTTC
CASSTYYEQYF
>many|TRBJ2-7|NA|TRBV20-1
TGCAGTGCCGCGACACACTCCTACGAGCAGTACTTC
CSAATHSYEQYF